Below, 17 T cell receptor beta chains from the same sample are listed, as sequenced in a study of T cells in Graves' hyperthyroidism and ophthalmopathy. Amplification yielded TCR beta CDR3 regions, with RNA transcripts as the source. HTBI primers were used for first-round RT-PCR of the TCR CDR3. TCRdb used MiXCR to reprocess the multiplex PCR reads, holding one entry per CDR3 protein. The sample consists of hundreds of thousands of distinct CDR3 sequences, around 45% of them appearing once. Input material: peripheral blood or thyroid tissue (not recorded which). These receptors were collected from a woman under 30 with Graves' hyperthyroidism.

This chain links TRBV7-9 with TRBJ1-3; no firm D call. This CDR3 has 15 amino acids. CDR1 is SEHNR, CDR2 FQNEAQ, per germline (reference sequence). Trimming removed 5 bases at V and 0 bases at J, with 11 bases between. The CDR3: CASSPGESSGNTIYF. The CDR3 nucleotides are TGTGCCAGCAGCCCCGGCGAGAGCTCTGGAAACACCATATATTTT.

This clonotype was picked up a small number of times. The gene calls are TRBV7-9 and TRBJ2-6; 11 bases match TRBD2. After removal of 3 bases from V and 0 bases from J, the junction contained 16 bases not matched to a gene. This CDR3 is 22 amino acids long. The germline V gene has CDR1 SEHNR and CDR2 FQNEAQ (reference sequence). CDR3 sequence (DNA): TGTGCCAGCAGCTTCGGGGGCCGTGGACTAGCGGGCGGCCTCTCTGGGGCCAACGTCCTGACTTTC. Its protein is CASSFGGRGLAGGLSGANVLTF.

This clonotype was counted only a few times. CDR3 loop: CSASSGGFTEAFF. As DNA, the CDR3 is TGCAGTGCTAGTAGCGGGGGCTTCACTGAAGCTTTCTTT. This rearrangement joins TRBV20-1 to TRBJ1-1; the D gene is possibly TRBD1 (6 bases). This CDR3 has 13 amino acids. Germline V gene data show CDR1 as DFQATT and CDR2 as SNEGSKA (reference sequence). The V end was cut by 3 bases, the J end by 4 bases, with 12 bases between.

This clonotype was seen a few times. The rearrangement uses TRBV2 and TRBJ2-7; tentatively, D is TRBD2 (6 bases). Trimming took off 5 bases at V and 4 bases at J, with 12 bases between the two ends. Germline CDR1 and CDR2: SNHLY and FYNNEI. This CDR3 has 13 amino acids. CDR3: CASSLTRVYEQYF. DNA of the CDR3: TGTGCCAGCAGTTTGACTAGAGTGTACGAGCAGTACTTC. The whole variable domain, filled in from reference TRBV2 and TRBJ2-7, reads EPEVTQTPSHQVTQMGQEVILRCVPISNHLYFYWYRQILGQKVEFLVSFYNNEISEKSEIFDDQFSVERPDGSNFTLKIRSTKLEDSAMYFCASSLTRVYEQYFGPGTRLTVT.

J is TRBJ2-7 and V is TRBV7-2; 11 nucleotides align to TRBD2. From germline, CDR1 is SGHTA and CDR2 FQGNSA. The ends lost 3 bases at V and 1 base at J; junction bases unmatched: 2. This CDR3 region has 15 residues. The CDR3 here is CASSLTSGTSYEQYF. The CDR3 DNA follows: TGTGCCAGCAGCTTGACTAGCGGGACTTCCTACGAGCAGTACTTC.

About this clonotype itself: This could be a read error, since a much larger clone is one nucleotide away. CDR3 nucleotides: TGCTGCGCCCACTATGGGGGGTTGGAGACCCAGTACTTC. It codes for CCAHYGGLETQYF. The J gene is TRBJ2-5, the V gene TRBV29-1, with D tentatively TRBD2 (6 bases). CDR1 and CDR2 (germline): SQVTM, ANQGSEA. This CDR3 has 13 residues.

Turning to this clonotype: A much bigger clone sits one base away, suggesting this may be a read error. V is TRBV10-3 and J is TRBJ1-2, with TRBD1 identical over 7 bases. The V gene's germline CDR1 is ENHRY and CDR2 SYGVKD. The CDR3 has 13 residues. The V and J ends lost 2 bases and 5 bases, in that order; junction bases with no gene match: 2. The CDR3 loop is CAISEDREYGYTF. As DNA, the CDR3 is TGTGCCATCAGTGAGGACAGGGAGTATGGCTACACCTTC.

This clonotype was observed a handful of times. This chain uses TRBV25-1 with TRBJ2-3, with TRBD2 as a possible D gene (6 bases). Per germline, CDR1 MGHDK and CDR2 SYGVNS. The CDR3 is 16 residues long. V was shortened by 2 bases and J by 2 bases, with 14 bases between the two germline ends. CDR3 amino acids: CASSEGGARDTDTQYF. CDR3 sequence (DNA): TGTGCCAGCAGTGAAGGCGGGGCGAGGGACACAGATACGCAGTATTTT. The complete variable domain, with remaining parts taken from reference TRBV25-1 and TRBJ2-3, reads EADIYQTPRYLVIGTGKKITLECSQTMGHDKMYWYQQDPGMELHLIHYSYGVNSTEKGDLSSESTVSRIRTEHFPLTLESARPSHTSQYLCASSEGGARDTDTQYFGPGTRLTVL.

Regarding this clonotype: Possible read error: a much larger clone is one base away. The CDR3 does not end in the conserved phenylalanine or tryptophan, so this is likely a read error. The V gene is TRBV2, the J gene TRBJ1-1; tentative D call: TRBD1 (5 bases). With 5 bases removed from V and 5 bases from J, the gap between germline ends came to 9 bases. This CDR3 is built from 12 residues. Germline CDR1 SNHLY, CDR2 FYNNEI. The CDR3 sequence: CASSFGGTEAFL. CDR3 nucleotides: TGTGCCAGCAGTTTTGGGGGGACTGAAGCTTTCCTT.

This clonotype was counted a few times. V gene TRBV7-9 combines with J gene TRBJ1-2; 9 positions agree with TRBD1. CDR1 and CDR2 (germline): SEHNR, FQNEAQ (reference sequence). The CDR3 covers 14 residues. Trimming at V came to 6 bases and at J to 4 bases, leaving 6 bases not matched to a gene. Here the CDR3 DNA reads TGTGCCAGCAGTCCGACAGGGGGTGGCTATGGCTACACCTTC. Its protein product is CASSPTGGGYGYTF.

This clonotype was seen more than once but under ten times. This chain links TRBV20-1 with TRBJ1-5, with 8 bases matching TRBD1. Germline values: CDR1 DFQATT, CDR2 SNEGSKA (reference sequence). With 2 bases clipped from V and 4 bases from J, the junction kept 7 bases outside the gene matches. CDR3 size: 15 residues. CDR3 protein: CSARPDRAGNQPQHF. The CDR3 nucleotides read TGCAGTGCTAGACCGGACAGGGCGGGGAATCAGCCCCAGCATTTT.

This clonotype was detected only a few times. The V call is TRBV20-1, the J call TRBJ1-2; the match to TRBD1 covers 7 bases. The junction had 5 bases not matched to a gene; V was cut back by 6 bases and J by 10 bases. This CDR3 comprises 10 residues. Germline assignment: CDR1 DFQATT and CDR2 SNEGSKA (reference sequence). The chain's CDR3 is CSADTGVYTF. The DNA of the CDR3 is TGCAGTGCGGATACAGGGGTCTACACCTTC.

This sequence joins TRBV7-9 and TRBJ2-2, with a weak D call TRBD2 (6 bases). Germline V gene lookup returns CDR1 SEHNR and CDR2 FQNEAQ (reference sequence). Trimming removed 5 bases from V and 0 bases from J, with 16 bases in between. The CDR3 is 17 residues long. The CDR3 loop is CASSRAGQATNTGELFF. DNA of the CDR3: TGTGCCAGCAGCCGCGCGGGGCAGGCTACGAACACCGGGGAGCTGTTTTTT.

This clonotype showed up many times. The V call is TRBV20-1, the J call TRBJ1-1; 7 bases are a match to TRBD1. The germline gives CDR1 DFQATT, CDR2 SNEGSKA (reference sequence). The trim removed 6 bases at V and 8 bases at J, leaving 12 bases unmatched. The CDR3 is 13 amino acids. CDR3 residues: CSAAGTASLEAFF. The CDR3 DNA reads as TGCAGTGCCGCAGGGACAGCGAGTCTCGAAGCTTTCTTT.

The table lists this clonotype with many counts. The chain couples TRBV10-3 to TRBJ1-3; 9 bases line up with TRBD1. This CDR3 has 15 amino acids. Germline V gene data show CDR1 as ENHRY and CDR2 as SYGVKD. Trimming removed 3 bases from V and 3 bases from J; junction bases left unmatched: 3. In DNA form, the CDR3 reads TGTGCCATCAGTGACGGGACAGGGAATGGAAACACCATATATTTT. This sequence encodes CAISDGTGNGNTIYF.

Concerning this clonotype itself: An end of the junction differs from the germline gene, which may be a read error. V is TRBV6-4 and J is TRBJ2-7, with D unresolved. The CDR3 is 16 amino acids. Looked up from germline, CDR1 is MRHNA and CDR2 is SNTAGT. In nucleotides, the CDR3 is TGTGCCAGCAGTTACTCGGGCGTGGCCAGCTCCTACGAGCAGTACTTC. This gives the protein CASSYSGVASSYEQYF.

Worth noting for this clonotype: A read error may account for a junction end that differs from germline. The chain recombines TRBV29-1 with TRBJ2-7; D is perhaps TRBD2 (6 bases). Looked up from germline, CDR1 is SQVTM and CDR2 is ANQGSEA. The length of the CDR3 is 12 residues. Written as DNA, the CDR3 is TGCAGCGTTGAATCCGAGGACTACGGGCAGTACTTC. Amino acids: CSVESEDYGQYF.